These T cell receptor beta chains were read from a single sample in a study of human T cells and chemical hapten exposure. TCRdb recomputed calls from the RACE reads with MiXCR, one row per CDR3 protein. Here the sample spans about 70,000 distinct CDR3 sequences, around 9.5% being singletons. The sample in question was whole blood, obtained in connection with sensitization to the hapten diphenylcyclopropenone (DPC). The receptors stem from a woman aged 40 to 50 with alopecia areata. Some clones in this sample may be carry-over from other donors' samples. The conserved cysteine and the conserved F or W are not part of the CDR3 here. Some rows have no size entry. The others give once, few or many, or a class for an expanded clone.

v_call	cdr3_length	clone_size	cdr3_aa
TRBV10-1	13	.	ASSPRGTNTDTQY
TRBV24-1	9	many	ATGSVQPQH
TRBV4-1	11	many	ASSQDLGVKQY
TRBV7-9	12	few	ASSPGQGEETQY
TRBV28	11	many	ASTEGYSYEQY
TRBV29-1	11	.	SVDSGGTDTQY
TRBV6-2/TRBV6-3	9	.	ASNQGDEQF
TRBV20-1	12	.	SALRGGPYNEQF
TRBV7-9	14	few	ASSLGWGQGRNEQF
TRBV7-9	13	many	ASSLSGTGRDGYT
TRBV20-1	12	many	SARVAGVYNEQF
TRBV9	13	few	ASSVVPGSTGELF
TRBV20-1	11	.	SASGGGWYEQY
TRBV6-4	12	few	ASSEVGNYNEQF
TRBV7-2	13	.	ASVPTSGGLDTQY
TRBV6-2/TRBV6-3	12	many	ASSKRGGRNEQF
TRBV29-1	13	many	SVGSTSGGQETQY
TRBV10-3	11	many	AIQGPPGSPLH
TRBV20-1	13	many	SAPSGQGAMETQY
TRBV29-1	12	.	SVSTSGGTRTQY
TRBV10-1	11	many	ASRYGRNTEAF
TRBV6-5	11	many	ASRQGFYTEAF
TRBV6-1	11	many	ASSEVPLYGYT
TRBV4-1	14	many	ASRPTRGTVNTEAF
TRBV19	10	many	ASSIGGNTQY
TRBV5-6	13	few	ASSWGLGGDNEQF
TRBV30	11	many	AWNRDGAGELF
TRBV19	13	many	ATSDKQGAKNIQY
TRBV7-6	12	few	ASSLTGPRDEQY
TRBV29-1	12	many	SVAQTGGEYEQY
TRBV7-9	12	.	ASSGGENNYGYT
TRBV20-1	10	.	SASRQGNPIY
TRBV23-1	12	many	ASSRSRPGKEQY
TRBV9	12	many	ASSPGGADYGYT
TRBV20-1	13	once	SARLAGVAYNEQF